These 7 T cell receptor beta chains originate from one sample sequenced in a study of vaccination and CD4 T cells after COVID-19. Antigens of these TCRs are unknown. The treatment is: approximately 9-day PBMC culture with coronavirus spike peptide pools or control peptides (ViraFEST assay). The Oncomine TCR Beta short-read assay was what sequenced the DNA obtained from cultured CD4+ T cells. One entry per CDR3 protein results from TCRdb running MiXCR on the PCR reads. The table lists several thousand distinct CDR3 sequences, about 30% of them singletons, with roughly 30% in the top ten. Sequenced input: cultured CD4+ T cells from blood. The receptors stem from a human donor with COVID-19.

This clonotype was counted a few times. The rearrangement joins TRBV27 to TRBJ2-6; TRBD1 matches at 9 bases. J lost 0 bases, V lost 3 bases, and 3 bases had no gene match. Germline CDR1 reads MNHEY; CDR2 reads SMNVEV (reference sequence). CDR3 length: 17 residues. Here the CDR3 reads CASSFGQGPSGANVLTF. CDR3 nucleotide sequence: TGTGCCAGCAGTTTCGGACAGGGGCCCTCTGGGGCCAACGTCCTGACTTTC. The variable domain in full, with the rest retrieved from reference TRBV27 and TRBJ2-6, is EAQVTQNPRYLITVTGKKLTVTCSQNMNHEYMSWYRQDPGLGLRQIYYSMNVEVTDKGDVPEGYKVSRKEKRNFPLILESPSPNQTSLYFCASSFGQGPSGANVLTFGAGSRLTVL.

The chain uses TRBV18 and TRBJ1-3, with D perhaps matching TRBD1 (6 bases). V was cut by 3 bases and J by 1 base, with 10 bases left in between. This CDR3 comprises 15 residues. Looked up from germline, CDR1 is KGHSH and CDR2 is LQKENI. CDR3 in DNA: TGTGCCAGCTCACCTCAACAGGGATCTGGAAACACCATATATTTT. Encoded protein: CASSPQQGSGNTIYF.

This clonotype has just a few counts. The chain is built from TRBV7-9 and TRBJ2-4; 8 bases agree with TRBD1. CDR1 and CDR2 from the germline V gene are SEHNR and FQNEAQ (reference sequence). The CDR3 is made up of 15 amino acids. V was clipped by 5 bases and J by 7 bases; unmatched bases: 10. The CDR3 here is CASSPRGTGSNIQYF. The CDR3 DNA follows: TGTGCCAGCAGCCCTAGGGGGACAGGCTCTAACATTCAGTACTTC.

This clonotype was counted between two and nine times. The V call is TRBV5-5, the J call TRBJ1-5; TRBD1 might be the D (5 bases). Germline assignment: CDR1 SGHKS and CDR2 YYEKEE (reference sequence). V dropped 4 bases and J dropped 0 bases, with 14 bases sitting between them. The CDR3 sequence is 16 residues long. In nucleotides, the CDR3 is TGTGCCAGCAGCGTGGTCCCCGACAGTAGCAATCAGCCCCAGCATTTT. Translation gives CASSVVPDSSNQPQHF.

The genes are TRBV5-4 and TRBJ2-7; TRBD2 agrees at 16 bases. V gave up 4 bases and J gave up 3 bases; unmatched junction bases: 10. There are 18 residues in the CDR3. Germline values: CDR1 SGHNT, CDR2 YYREEE (reference sequence). CDR3 region: CASSRWGLAGGSGYEQYF. The DNA for the CDR3 is TGTGCCAGCAGCCGGTGGGGACTAGCGGGGGGGAGCGGCTACGAGCAGTACTTC.

This clonotype was counted only a few times. The chain uses TRBV10-3 and TRBJ2-5; 12 bases align to TRBD2. CDR3 length: 17 residues. Per the germline V gene, CDR1 is ENHRY and CDR2 is SYGVKD. Trimming cost V 10 bases and J 1 base; bases outside gene matches: 13. In nucleotides, the CDR3 is TGTGCCACCCGCACGGATACTAGCGGGGGGATCCAAGAGACCCAGTACTTC. Protein sequence: CATRTDTSGGIQETQYF.

This clonotype was observed a few times. This rearrangement joins TRBV15 to TRBJ2-5, with D unresolved. CDR3 size: 15 residues. Trimming left V 0 bases short and J 2 bases short, with 10 bases between. Germline CDR1 reads LNHNV; CDR2 reads YYDKDF (reference sequence). The CDR3 protein is CATSRERAEQETQYF. The CDR3 DNA is TGTGCCACCAGCAGAGAAAGGGCAGAACAAGAGACCCAGTACTTC. Combining the CDR3 with reference TRBV15 and TRBJ2-5 gives the whole variable domain DAMVIQNPRYQVTQFGKPVTLSCSQTLNHNVMYWYQQKSSQAPKLLFHYYDKDFNNEADTPDNFQSRRPNTSFCFLDIRSPGLGDTAMYLCATSRERAEQETQYFGPGTRLLVL.